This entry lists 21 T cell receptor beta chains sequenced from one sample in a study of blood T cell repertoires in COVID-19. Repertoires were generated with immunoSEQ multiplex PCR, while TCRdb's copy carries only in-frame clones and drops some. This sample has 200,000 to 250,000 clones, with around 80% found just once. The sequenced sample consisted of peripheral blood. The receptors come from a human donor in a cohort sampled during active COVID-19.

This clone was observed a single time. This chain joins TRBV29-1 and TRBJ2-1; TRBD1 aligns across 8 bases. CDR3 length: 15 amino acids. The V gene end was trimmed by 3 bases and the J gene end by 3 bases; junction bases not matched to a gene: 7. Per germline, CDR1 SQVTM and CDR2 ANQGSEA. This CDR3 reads CSVDRGPVDYNEQFF. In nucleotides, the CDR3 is TGCAGCGTTGACAGGGGGCCGGTCGACTACAATGAGCAGTTCTTC.

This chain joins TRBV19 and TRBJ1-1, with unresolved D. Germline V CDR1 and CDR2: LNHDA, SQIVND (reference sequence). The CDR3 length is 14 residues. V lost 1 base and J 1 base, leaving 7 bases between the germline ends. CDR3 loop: CASSIVDSNTEAFF. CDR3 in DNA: TGTGCCAGTAGTATAGTTGACTCGAACACTGAAGCTTTCTTT.

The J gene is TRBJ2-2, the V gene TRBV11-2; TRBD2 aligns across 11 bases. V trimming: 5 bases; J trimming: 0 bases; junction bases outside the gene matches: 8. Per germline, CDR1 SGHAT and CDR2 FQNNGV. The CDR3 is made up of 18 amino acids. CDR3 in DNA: TGTGCCAGCAGCCCCGGGCTAGCGGGAGGACCGAACACCGGGGAGCTGTTTTTT. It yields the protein CASSPGLAGGPNTGELFF. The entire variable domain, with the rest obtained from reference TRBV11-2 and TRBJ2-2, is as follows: EAGVAQSPRYKIIEKRQSVAFWCNPISGHATLYWYQQILGQGPKLLIQFQNNGVVDDSQLPKDRFSAERLKGVDSTLKIQPAKLEDSAVYLCASSPGLAGGPNTGELFFGEGSRLTVL.

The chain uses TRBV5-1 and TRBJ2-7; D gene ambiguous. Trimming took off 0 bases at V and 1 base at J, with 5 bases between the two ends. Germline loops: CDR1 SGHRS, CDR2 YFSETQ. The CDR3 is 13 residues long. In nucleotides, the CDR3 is TGCGCCAGCAGCTTGGCCGAGTCCTACGAGCAGTACTTC. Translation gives CASSLAESYEQYF.

The CDR3 loop is CASSPSRDLGQGGYGYTF. The CDR3 DNA follows: TGTGCCAGCAGTCCCTCACGGGACCTAGGACAGGGCGGCTATGGCTACACCTTC. The chain recombines TRBV28 with TRBJ1-2, with 8 bases matching TRBD1. Germline CDR1 and CDR2: MDHEN and SYDVKM. The length of the CDR3 is 18 residues. Germline trimming cut 5 bases from V and 4 bases from J; bases unmatched to any gene: 18.

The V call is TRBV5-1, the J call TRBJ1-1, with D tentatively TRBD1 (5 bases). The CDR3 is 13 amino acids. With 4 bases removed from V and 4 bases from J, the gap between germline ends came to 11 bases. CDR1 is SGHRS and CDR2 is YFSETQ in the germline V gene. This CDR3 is CASSLLGGTEAFF. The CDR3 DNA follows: TGCGCCAGCAGCCTCCTGGGGGGCACTGAAGCTTTCTTT.

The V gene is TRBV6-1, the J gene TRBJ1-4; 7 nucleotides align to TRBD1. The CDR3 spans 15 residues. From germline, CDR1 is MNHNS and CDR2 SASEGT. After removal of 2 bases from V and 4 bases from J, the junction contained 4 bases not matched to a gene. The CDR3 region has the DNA TGTGCCAGCAGTGAAAAGACAGGGTATAATGAAAAACTGTTTTTT. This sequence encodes CASSEKTGYNEKLFF.

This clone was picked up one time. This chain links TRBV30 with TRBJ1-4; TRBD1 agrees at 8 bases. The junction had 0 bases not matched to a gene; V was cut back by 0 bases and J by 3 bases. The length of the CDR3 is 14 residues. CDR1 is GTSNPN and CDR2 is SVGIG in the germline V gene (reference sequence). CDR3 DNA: TGTGCCTGGAGTGTGACAGGGGCTAATGAAAAACTGTTTTTT. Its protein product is CAWSVTGANEKLFF. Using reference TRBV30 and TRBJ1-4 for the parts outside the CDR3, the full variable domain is SQTIHQWPATLVQPVGSPLSLECTVEGTSNPNLYWYRQAAGRGLQLLFYSVGIGQISSEVPQNLSASRPQDRQFILSSKKLLLSDSGFYLCAWSVTGANEKLFFGSGTQLSVL.

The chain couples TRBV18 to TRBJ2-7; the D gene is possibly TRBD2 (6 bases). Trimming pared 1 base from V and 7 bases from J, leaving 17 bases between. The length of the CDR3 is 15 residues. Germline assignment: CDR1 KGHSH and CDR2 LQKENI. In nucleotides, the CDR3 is TGTGCCAGCTCACCACTAGCGGAGGGGTTGAGAGAGCAGTACTTC. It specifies CASSPLAEGLREQYF.

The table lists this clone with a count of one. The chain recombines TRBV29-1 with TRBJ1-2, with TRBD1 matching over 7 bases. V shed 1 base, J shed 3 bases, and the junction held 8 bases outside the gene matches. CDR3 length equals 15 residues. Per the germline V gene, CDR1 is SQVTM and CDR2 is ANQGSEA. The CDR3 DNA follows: TGCAGCGTTGAAGGACAGGGAAACCCCGACTATGGCTACACCTTC. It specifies CSVEGQGNPDYGYTF. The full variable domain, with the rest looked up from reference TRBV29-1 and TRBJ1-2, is SAVISQKPSRDICQRGTSLTIQCQVDSQVTMMFWYRQQPGQSLTLIATANQGSEATYESGFVIDKFPISRPNLTFSTLTVSNMSPEDSSIYLCSVEGQGNPDYGYTFGSGTRLTVV.

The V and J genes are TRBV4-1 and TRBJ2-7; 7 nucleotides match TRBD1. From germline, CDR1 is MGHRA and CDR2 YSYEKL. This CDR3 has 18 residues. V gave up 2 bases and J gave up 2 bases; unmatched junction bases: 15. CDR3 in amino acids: CASSQPALRQGRPYEQYF. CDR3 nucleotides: TGCGCCAGCAGCCAACCGGCCCTCAGACAGGGTAGGCCCTACGAGCAGTACTTC.

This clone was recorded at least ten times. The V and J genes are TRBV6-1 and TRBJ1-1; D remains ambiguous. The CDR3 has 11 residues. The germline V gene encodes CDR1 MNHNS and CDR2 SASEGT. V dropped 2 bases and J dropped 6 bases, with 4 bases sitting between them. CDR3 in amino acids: CASSENSEAFF. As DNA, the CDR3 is TGTGCCAGCAGTGAAAACTCTGAAGCTTTCTTT.

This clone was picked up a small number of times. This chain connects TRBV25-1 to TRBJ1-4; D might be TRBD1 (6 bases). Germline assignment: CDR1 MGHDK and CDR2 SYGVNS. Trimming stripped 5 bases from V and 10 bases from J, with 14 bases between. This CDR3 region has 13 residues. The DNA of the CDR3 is TGTGCCAGCAGTCTGGGGGGGCTCGGAAAACTGTTTTTT. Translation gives CASSLGGLGKLFF.

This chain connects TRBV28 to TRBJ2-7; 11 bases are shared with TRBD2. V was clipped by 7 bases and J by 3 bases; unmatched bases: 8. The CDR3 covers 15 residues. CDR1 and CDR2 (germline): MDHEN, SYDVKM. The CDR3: CASKGGLAESYEQYF. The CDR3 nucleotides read TGTGCCAGCAAAGGGGGACTAGCGGAGAGCTACGAGCAGTACTTC.

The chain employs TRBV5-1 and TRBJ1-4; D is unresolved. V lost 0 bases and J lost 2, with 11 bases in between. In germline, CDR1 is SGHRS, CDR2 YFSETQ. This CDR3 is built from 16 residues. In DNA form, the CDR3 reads TGCGCCAGCAGCTTGGTAACGTCGCGTACTAATGAAAAACTGTTTTTT. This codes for CASSLVTSRTNEKLFF.

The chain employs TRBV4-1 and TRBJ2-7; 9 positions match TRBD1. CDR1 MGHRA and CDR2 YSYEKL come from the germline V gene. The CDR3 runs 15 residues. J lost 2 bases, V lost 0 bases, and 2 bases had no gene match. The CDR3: CASSQDGTGPYEQYF. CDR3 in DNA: TGCGCCAGCAGCCAAGATGGGACAGGGCCCTACGAGCAGTACTTC.

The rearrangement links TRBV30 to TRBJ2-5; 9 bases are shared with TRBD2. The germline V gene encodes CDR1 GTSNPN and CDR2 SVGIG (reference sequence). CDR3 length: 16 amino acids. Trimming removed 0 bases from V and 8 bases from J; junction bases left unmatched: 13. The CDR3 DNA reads TGTGCCTGGAGTGTGGACCCCTTTAGACTAGCGGAAACCCAGTACTTC. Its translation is CAWSVDPFRLAETQYF.

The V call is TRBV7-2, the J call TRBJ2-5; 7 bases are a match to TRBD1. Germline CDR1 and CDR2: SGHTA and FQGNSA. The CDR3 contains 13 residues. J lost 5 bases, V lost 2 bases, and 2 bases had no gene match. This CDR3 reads CASSLRRGETQYF. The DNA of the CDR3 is TGTGCCAGCAGCTTACGCAGGGGGGAGACCCAGTACTTC.

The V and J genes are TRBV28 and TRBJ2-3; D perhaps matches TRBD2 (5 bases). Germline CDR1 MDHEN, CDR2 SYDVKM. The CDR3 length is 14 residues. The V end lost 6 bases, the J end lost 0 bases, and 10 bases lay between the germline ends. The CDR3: CASRRTGSTDTQYF. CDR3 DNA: TGTGCCAGCAGGCGGACGGGGAGCACAGATACGCAGTATTTT.

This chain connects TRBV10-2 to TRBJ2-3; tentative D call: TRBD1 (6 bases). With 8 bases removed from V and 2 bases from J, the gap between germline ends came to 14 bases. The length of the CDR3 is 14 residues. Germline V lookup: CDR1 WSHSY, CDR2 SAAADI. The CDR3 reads CASSKGEVTDTQYF. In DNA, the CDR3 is TGCGCCAGCTCCAAGGGGGAAGTCACAGATACGCAGTATTTT.

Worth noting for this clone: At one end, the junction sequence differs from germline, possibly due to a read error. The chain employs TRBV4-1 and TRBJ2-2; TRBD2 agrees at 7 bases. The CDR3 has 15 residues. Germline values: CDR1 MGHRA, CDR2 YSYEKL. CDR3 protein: CASGQRRAGTGELFF. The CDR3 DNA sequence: TGCGCCAGCGGCCAGAGGAGAGCGGGGACCGGGGAGCTGTTTTTT.